These 9 T cell receptor beta chains share one sample of origin, sequenced in a study of cytomegalovirus exposure and HLA in healthy donors. In the PCR, 60 Vbeta and 13 Jbeta primers were used. Produced via immunoSEQ multiplex PCR; TCRdb's table is partial and in-frame only. The sample lists approximately 150,000 clones, over 60% seen once, with 6.3% in the top ten. Sequences were obtained from PBMCs. The receptors originated from a middle-aged man in good health and CMV-seropositive.

This chain uses TRBV11-3 with TRBJ2-7; TRBD1 matches at 7 bases. CDR1 is SGHNT, CDR2 YENEEA, per germline. V lost 4 bases and J lost 3; bases outside the gene matches: 6. This CDR3 is 14 amino acids long. CDR3 loop: CASSWGTVNYEQYF. The CDR3 bases are TGTGCCAGCAGCTGGGGGACAGTAAACTACGAGCAGTACTTC.

The chain has TRBV9 and TRBJ1-3; TRBD1 is a possible D gene (5 bases). Per the germline V gene, CDR1 is SGDLS and CDR2 is YYNGEE. This CDR3 region has 13 residues. The germline V and J ends were trimmed by 5 bases and 4 bases, with 10 bases remaining between them. CDR3 coding DNA: TGTGCCAGCAGGGGGGGGTCCGGAAACACCATATATTTT. Its translation: CASRGGSGNTIYF.

The rearrangement joins TRBV20-1 to TRBJ1-2, with 9 bases identical to TRBD1. The V segment lost 6 bases and the J segment 11 bases; nucleotides outside the gene matches: 7. This CDR3 is 11 amino acids long. Germline V CDR1 and CDR2: DFQATT, SNEGSKA (reference sequence). CDR3 in amino acids: CSARDRVGYTF. CDR3 nucleotide sequence: TGCAGTGCCCGGGACAGGGTCGGTTACACCTTC.

The chain is built from TRBV5-1 and TRBJ1-6; D not resolved. Trimming took 5 bases from V and 0 from J, leaving 12 bases between them. CDR1 and CDR2 from the germline V gene are SGHRS and YFSETQ. The CDR3 consists of 16 residues. The CDR3 nucleotides are TGCGCCAGCAGGACGCAGACTGCCTCCTATAATTCACCCCTCCACTTT. Its translation is CASRTQTASYNSPLHF.

This clone appeared a few times. The J gene is TRBJ1-1, the V gene TRBV5-1, with 7 nucleotides matching TRBD1. The CDR3 is made up of 15 amino acids. Germline CDR1 is SGHRS and CDR2 is YFSETQ. V was pared by 1 base and J by 1 base, with 4 bases of the junction left unmatched. The CDR3 loop reads CASSLSTGTNTEAFF. CDR3 coding DNA: TGCGCCAGCAGCTTGTCGACAGGGACGAACACTGAAGCTTTCTTT.

The genes are TRBV28 and TRBJ1-5, with D perhaps TRBD1 (5 bases). The ends were cut back, 3 bases at V and 2 bases at J, with 11 bases in the middle. The CDR3 is 15 amino acids. The germline V gene encodes CDR1 MDHEN and CDR2 SYDVKM. The chain's CDR3 is CASSLWQGGNQPQHF. Written as DNA, the CDR3 is TGTGCCAGCAGTTTGTGGCAGGGCGGCAATCAGCCCCAGCATTTT.

V usage is TRBV27 and J usage is TRBJ2-1; TRBD2 matches at 8 bases. V lost 6 bases, J lost 2 bases, and 3 bases stayed unmatched. CDR1 and CDR2 (germline): MNHEY, SMNVEV (reference sequence). The CDR3 totals 14 residues. CDR3 protein: CASRVAGTYNEQFF. The CDR3 DNA sequence: TGTGCCAGCAGAGTAGCGGGGACCTACAATGAGCAGTTCTTC.

J is TRBJ1-2 and V is TRBV19; TRBD1 is a possible D gene (5 bases). Trimming cost V 6 bases and J 4 bases, with 9 bases left between them. The CDR3 totals 12 residues. CDR1 is LNHDA and CDR2 is SQIVND in the germline V gene (reference sequence). The CDR3 loop is CASRTTVYGYTF. CDR3 coding DNA: TGTGCCAGTAGGACGACAGTCTATGGCTACACCTTC.

This clone was seen only a few times. V usage is TRBV6-4 and J usage is TRBJ1-1; tentative D call: TRBD1 (6 bases). With 6 bases removed from V and 5 bases from J, the gap between germline ends came to 16 bases. In germline, CDR1 is MRHNA, CDR2 SNTAGT. This CDR3 has 14 residues. This chain's CDR3 is CASRGTGSATEAFF. The CDR3 coding sequence is TGTGCCAGCAGAGGTACAGGGAGTGCGACTGAAGCTTTCTTT.